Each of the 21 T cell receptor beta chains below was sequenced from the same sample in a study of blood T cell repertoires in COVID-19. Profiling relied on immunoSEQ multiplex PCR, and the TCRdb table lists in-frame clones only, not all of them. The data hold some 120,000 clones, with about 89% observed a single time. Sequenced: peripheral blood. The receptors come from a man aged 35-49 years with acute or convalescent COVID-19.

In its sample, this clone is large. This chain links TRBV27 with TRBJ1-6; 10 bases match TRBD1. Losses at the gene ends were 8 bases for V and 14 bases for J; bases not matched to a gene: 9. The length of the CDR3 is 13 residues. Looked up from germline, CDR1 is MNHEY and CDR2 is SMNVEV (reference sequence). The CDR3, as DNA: TGTGCCAGCGGGCGGGACAGGGGATGGTCCCTCCACTTT. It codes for CASGRDRGWSLHF.

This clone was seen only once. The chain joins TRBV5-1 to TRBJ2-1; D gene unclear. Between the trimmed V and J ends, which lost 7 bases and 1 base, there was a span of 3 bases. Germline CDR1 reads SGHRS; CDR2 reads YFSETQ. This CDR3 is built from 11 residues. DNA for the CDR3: TGCGCCAGCGAGTCCTACAATGAGCAGTTCTTC. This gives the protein CASESYNEQFF. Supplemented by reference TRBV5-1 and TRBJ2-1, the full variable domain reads KAGVTQTPRYLIKTRGQQVTLSCSPISGHRSVSWYQQTPGQGLQFLFEYFSETQRNKGNFPGRFSGRQFSNSRSEMNVSTLELGDSALYLCASESYNEQFFGPGTRLTVL.

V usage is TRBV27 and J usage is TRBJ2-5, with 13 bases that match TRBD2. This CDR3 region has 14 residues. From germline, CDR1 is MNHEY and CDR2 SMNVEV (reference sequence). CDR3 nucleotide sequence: TGTCGAATTCCGGGACTAGCGGGAAAAGAGACCCAGTACTTC. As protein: CRIPGLAGKETQYF.

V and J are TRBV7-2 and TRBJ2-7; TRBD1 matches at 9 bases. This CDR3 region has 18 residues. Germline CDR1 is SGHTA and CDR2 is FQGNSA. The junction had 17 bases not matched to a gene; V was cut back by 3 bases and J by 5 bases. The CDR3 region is CASSLGQGNPLLGHEQYF. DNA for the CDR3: TGTGCCAGCAGCTTGGGACAGGGAAATCCCCTCCTTGGCCACGAGCAGTACTTC.

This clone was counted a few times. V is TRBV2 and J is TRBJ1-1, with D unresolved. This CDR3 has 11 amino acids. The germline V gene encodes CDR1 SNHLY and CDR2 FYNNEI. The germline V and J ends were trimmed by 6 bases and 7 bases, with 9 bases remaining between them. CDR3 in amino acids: CASRGYDEAFF. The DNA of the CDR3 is TGTGCCAGCAGGGGCTACGATGAAGCTTTCTTT.

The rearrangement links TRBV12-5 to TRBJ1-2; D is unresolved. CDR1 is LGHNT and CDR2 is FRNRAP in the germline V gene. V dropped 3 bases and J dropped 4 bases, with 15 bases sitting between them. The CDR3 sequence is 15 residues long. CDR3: CASGFLQDRGYGYTF. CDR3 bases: TGTGCTAGTGGTTTCTTACAAGACCGGGGCTATGGCTACACCTTC. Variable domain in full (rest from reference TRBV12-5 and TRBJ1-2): DARVTQTPRHKVTEMGQEVTMRCQPILGHNTVFWYRQTMMQGLELLAYFRNRAPLDDSGMPKDRFSAEMPDATLATLKIQPSEPRDSAVYFCASGFLQDRGYGYTFGSGTRLTVV.

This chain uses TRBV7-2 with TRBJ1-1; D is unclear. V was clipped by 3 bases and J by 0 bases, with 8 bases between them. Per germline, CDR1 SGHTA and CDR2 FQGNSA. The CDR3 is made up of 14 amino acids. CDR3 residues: CASSLRSLNTEAFF. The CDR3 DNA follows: TGTGCCAGCAGCTTGAGGAGTCTGAACACTGAAGCTTTCTTT.

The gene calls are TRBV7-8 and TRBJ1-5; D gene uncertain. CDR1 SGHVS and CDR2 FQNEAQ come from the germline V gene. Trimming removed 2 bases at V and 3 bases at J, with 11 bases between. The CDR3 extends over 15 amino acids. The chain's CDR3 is CASSLISGINQPQHF. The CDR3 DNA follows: TGTGCCAGCAGCTTAATTTCGGGGATCAATCAGCCCCAGCATTTT.

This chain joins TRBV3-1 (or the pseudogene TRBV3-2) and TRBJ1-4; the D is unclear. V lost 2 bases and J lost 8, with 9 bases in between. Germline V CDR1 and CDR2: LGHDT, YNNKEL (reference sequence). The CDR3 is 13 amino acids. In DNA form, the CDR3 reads TGTGCCAGCAGCCAACGACAACGGGAAAAACTGTTTTTT. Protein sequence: CASSQRQREKLFF.

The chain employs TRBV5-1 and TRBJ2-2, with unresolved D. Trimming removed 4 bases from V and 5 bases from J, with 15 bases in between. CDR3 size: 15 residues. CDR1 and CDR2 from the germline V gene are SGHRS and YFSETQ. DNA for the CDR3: TGCGCCAGCAGCCTCAACATAGAGGAGACCGGGGAGCTGTTTTTT. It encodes CASSLNIEETGELFF.

The chain's CDR3 is CASSVDSSGANVLTF. In DNA form, the CDR3 reads TGCGCCAGCAGCGTGGACAGCTCTGGGGCCAACGTCCTGACTTTC. V usage is TRBV5-1 and J usage is TRBJ2-6; possibly TRBD1 for D (6 bases). Per germline, CDR1 SGHRS and CDR2 YFSETQ. The CDR3 spans 15 residues. V lost 4 bases and J lost 0, with 8 bases in between.

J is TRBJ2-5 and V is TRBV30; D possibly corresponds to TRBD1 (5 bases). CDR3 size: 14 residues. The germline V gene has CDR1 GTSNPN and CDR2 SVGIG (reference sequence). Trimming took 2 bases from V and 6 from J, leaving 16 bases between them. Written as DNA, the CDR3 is TGTGCCTGGAGTTCCTGGACAACTAAGAAGACCCAGTACTTC. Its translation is CAWSSWTTKKTQYF.

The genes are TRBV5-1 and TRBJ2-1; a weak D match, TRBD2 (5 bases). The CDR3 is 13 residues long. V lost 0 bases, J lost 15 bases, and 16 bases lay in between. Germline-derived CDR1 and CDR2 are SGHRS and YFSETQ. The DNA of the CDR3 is TGCGCCAGCAGCTTGGACGACGGAGGAAGTGGGTTCTTC. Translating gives CASSLDDGGSGFF.

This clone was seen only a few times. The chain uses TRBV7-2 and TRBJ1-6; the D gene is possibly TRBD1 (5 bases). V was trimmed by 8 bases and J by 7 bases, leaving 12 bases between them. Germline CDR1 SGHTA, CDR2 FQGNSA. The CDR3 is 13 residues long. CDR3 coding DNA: TGTGCCAGCGCACAGGCGAGAAATTCACCCCTCCACTTT. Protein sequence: CASAQARNSPLHF.

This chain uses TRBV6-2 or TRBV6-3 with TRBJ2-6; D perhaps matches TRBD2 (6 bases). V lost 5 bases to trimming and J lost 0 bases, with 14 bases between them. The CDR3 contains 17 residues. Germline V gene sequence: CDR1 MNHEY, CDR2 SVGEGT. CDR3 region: CASSSAPSVSGANVLTF. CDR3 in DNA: TGTGCCAGCAGTAGCGCCCCTAGCGTCTCTGGGGCCAACGTCCTGACTTTC.

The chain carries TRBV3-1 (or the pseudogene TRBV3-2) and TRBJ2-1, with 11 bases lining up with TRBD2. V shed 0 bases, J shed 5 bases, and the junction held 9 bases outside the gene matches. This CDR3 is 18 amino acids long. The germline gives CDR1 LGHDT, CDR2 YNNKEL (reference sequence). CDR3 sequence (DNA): TGTGCCAGCAGCCAAGATTGGGGGGGGACTAGCGGAGACAATGAGCAGTTCTTC. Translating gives CASSQDWGGTSGDNEQFF.

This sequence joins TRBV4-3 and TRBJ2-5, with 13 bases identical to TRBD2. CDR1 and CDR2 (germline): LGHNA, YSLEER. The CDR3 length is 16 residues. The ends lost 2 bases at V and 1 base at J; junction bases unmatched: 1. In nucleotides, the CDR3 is TGCGCCAGCAGCCAAAGACTAGCGGGGGGCCAAGAGACCCAGTACTTC. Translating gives CASSQRLAGGQETQYF.

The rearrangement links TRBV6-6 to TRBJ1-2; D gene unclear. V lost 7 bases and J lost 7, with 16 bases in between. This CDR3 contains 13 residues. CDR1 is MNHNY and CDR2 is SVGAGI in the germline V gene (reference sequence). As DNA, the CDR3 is TGTGCCAGCAACCCGCAGGTTCGGGGTGGCTACACCTTC. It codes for CASNPQVRGGYTF.

The CDR3, as DNA: TGCGCCAGCAGCTGGACAGGTACTAGGAACACTGAAGCTTTCTTT. Its protein product is CASSWTGTRNTEAFF. V gene TRBV5-1 combines with J gene TRBJ1-1, with 7 bases that match TRBD1. Trimming cost V 3 bases and J 1 base; bases outside gene matches: 6. The germline gives CDR1 SGHRS, CDR2 YFSETQ. This CDR3 contains 15 residues.

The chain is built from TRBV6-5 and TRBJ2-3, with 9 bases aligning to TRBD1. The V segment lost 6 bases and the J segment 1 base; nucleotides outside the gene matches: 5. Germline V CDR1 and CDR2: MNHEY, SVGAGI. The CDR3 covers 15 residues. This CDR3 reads CASSAWTGGTDTQYF. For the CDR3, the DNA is TGTGCCAGCAGCGCCTGGACAGGGGGCACAGATACGCAGTATTTT.

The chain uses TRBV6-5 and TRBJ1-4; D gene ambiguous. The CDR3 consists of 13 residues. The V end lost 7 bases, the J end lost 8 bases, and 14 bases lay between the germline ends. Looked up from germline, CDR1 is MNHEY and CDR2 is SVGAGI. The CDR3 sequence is CASKKGGSEKLFF. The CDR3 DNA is TGTGCCAGCAAAAAAGGCGGCTCCGAAAAACTGTTTTTT.